This passage covers 10 T cell receptor beta chains from one sample sequenced in a study of graft-versus-host responses after intestinal transplantation. Lamina propria and intraepithelial lymphocytes were released by processing graft tissue. The repertoire was sequenced with immunoSEQ multiplex PCR; TCRdb's copy has only in-frame clones and lacks some. The repertoire consists of some 15,000 clones, with 83% occurring once and the leading ten covering about 3.8%. The sequences come from ileum tissue, collected around 600 days after intestinal transplantation. The receptors derive from a human patient who received an intestinal transplant, so some T cells may come from the graft donor.

V gene TRBV15 combines with J gene TRBJ2-6; unclear D gene. The CDR3 has 13 amino acids. Germline CDR1 is LNHNV and CDR2 is YYDKDF (reference sequence). V was pared by 6 bases and J by 2 bases, with 5 bases between. The chain's CDR3 is CATSRPGANVLTF. The DNA of the CDR3 is TGTGCCACCAGTCGTCCTGGGGCCAACGTCCTGACTTTC.

V is TRBV21-1 and J is TRBJ1-2. TRBV21-1 is assigned pseudogene status. The CDR3 loop spans 14 amino acids. The CDR3 sequence is CASSPGGTAPGYTF. CDR3 bases: TGTGCCAGCAGCCCCGGGGGGACAGCCCCTGGCTACACCTTC.

This clone was observed a single time. The rearrangement joins TRBV11-2 to TRBJ2-2, with D perhaps TRBD1 (5 bases). CDR3 length: 12 amino acids. The germline gives CDR1 SGHAT, CDR2 FQNNGV. Trimming pared 5 bases from V and 7 bases from J, leaving 8 bases between. This chain's CDR3 is CASSRTGGELFF. The CDR3 nucleotides are TGTGCCAGCAGCCGCACAGGCGGGGAGCTGTTTTTT.

V is TRBV28 and J is TRBJ1-5, with D possibly being TRBD1 (5 bases). Looked up from germline, CDR1 is MDHEN and CDR2 is SYDVKM. The CDR3 consists of 17 residues. The V and J ends lost 6 bases and 2 bases respectively, with 20 bases between them. The CDR3 DNA follows: TGTGCCAGCAGGCCGGACCGAAACCCGGGGGGCAATCAGCCCCAGCATTTT. It is translated as CASRPDRNPGGNQPQHF.

The chain carries TRBV7-3 and TRBJ2-1; D ambiguous. The CDR3 runs 15 residues. Between the trimmed V and J ends, which lost 2 bases and 0 bases, there was a span of 8 bases. Germline CDR1 and CDR2: SGHTA and FQGTGA. CDR3 in amino acids: CASSLGEGSYNEQFF. The CDR3 DNA follows: TGTGCCAGCAGCTTAGGGGAAGGCTCCTACAATGAGCAGTTCTTC.

This chain uses TRBV28 with TRBJ2-1, with 9 bases that match TRBD1. V lost 6 bases and J lost 4; bases outside the gene matches: 7. Germline lookup yields CDR1 MDHEN and CDR2 SYDVKM. This CDR3 comprises 15 residues. DNA for the CDR3: TGTGCCAGCAGGGCCGGGACAGGGTTATACAATGAGCAGTTCTTC. This encodes CASRAGTGLYNEQFF.

This sequence joins TRBV6-5 and TRBJ1-1; 9 nucleotides match TRBD1. Germline V lookup: CDR1 MNHEY, CDR2 SVGAGI. J was trimmed by 2 bases and V by 6 bases; bases with no gene match: 4. This CDR3 is 14 amino acids long. The CDR3 DNA reads as TGTGCCAGCAGGCACAGGGGGCCCAACACTGAAGCTTTCTTT. It is translated as CASRHRGPNTEAFF.

This clone was detected once. The V call is TRBV7-3, the J call TRBJ2-7; unclear D gene. V shed 5 bases and J shed 2 bases, with 16 bases lying between them. The CDR3 is 15 residues long. Germline V gene sequence: CDR1 SGHTA, CDR2 FQGTGA. The CDR3 is CASSHRCDGTYEQYF. In DNA, the CDR3 is TGTGCCAGCAGCCACAGATGCGACGGTACCTACGAGCAGTACTTC.

The V and J genes are TRBV10-3 and TRBJ2-7; D possibly uses TRBD1 or TRBD2 (6 bases each). There are 20 residues in the CDR3. Germline assignment: CDR1 ENHRY and CDR2 SYGVKD. The V end lost 5 bases, the J end lost 0 bases, and 29 bases lay between the germline ends. CDR3: CAISPTLDFPGGLSSYEQYF. The CDR3 DNA reads as TGTGCCATCAGTCCCACTTTAGATTTCCCCGGGGGCCTCAGCTCCTACGAGCAGTACTTC.

The chain couples TRBV19 to TRBJ1-2; TRBD1 is a possible D gene (5 bases). Germline CDR1 LNHDA, CDR2 SQIVND (reference sequence). The CDR3 extends over 13 amino acids. Trimming left V 3 bases short and J 12 bases short, with 17 bases between. CDR3 in DNA: TGTGCCAGTAGTATGTCAGGGCTAAGTGGTCACACCTTC. Residues: CASSMSGLSGHTF.